This is a list of T cell receptor beta chains from one sample in a study of blood T cell repertoires in COVID-19. Generated by immunoSEQ multiplex PCR, the TCRdb table keeps only in-frame clones and is missing some. The sample yields roughly 130,000 clones, 86% seen once. The specimen was peripheral blood. The receptors shown here come from a man aged 35 to 55 with acute or convalescent COVID-19. The CDR3 runs from the conserved cysteine through the conserved F or W. D genes are given only for firm matches. Clone size, where shown, is once, few, many, or a class for clones that have expanded.

J	D	V	size	CDR3	DNA
TRBJ1-1	NA	TRBV3-1/TRBV3-2	few	CASSQDGVSEAFF	TGTGCCAGCAGCCAAGATGGAGTCTCTGAAGCTTTCTTT
TRBJ1-2	TRBD1	TRBV6-5	once	CASRTPGQGTYGYTF	TGTGCCAGCCGAACCCCGGGACAGGGGACCTATGGCTACACCTTC
TRBJ1-6	NA	TRBV5-1	NA	CASSFGAQQGGSPLHF	TGCGCCAGCAGCTTCGGGGCACAACAAGGGGGTTCACCCCTCCACTTT
TRBJ1-1	NA	TRBV18	NA	CASSPRGRVRITEAFF	TGTGCCAGCTCACCGCGGGGGCGCGTTAGGATCACTGAAGCTTTCTTT
TRBJ1-1	TRBD1	TRBV5-1	NA	CASSPGTGLGGSTEAFF	TGCGCCAGCAGCCCAGGGACAGGGCTGGGTGGGAGCACTGAAGCTTTCTTT
TRBJ1-2	TRBD1	TRBV6-5	NA	CASSPSSTGNGGYTF	TGTGCCAGCAGTCCTTCATCGACAGGGAACGGTGGCTACACCTTC
TRBJ1-3	TRBD1	TRBV9	NA	CASSVADREGNTIYF	TGTGCCAGCAGCGTCGCGGACAGGGAGGGAAACACCATATATTTT
TRBJ2-5	TRBD1	TRBV2	NA	CASSRMGQGAVETQYF	TGTGCCAGCAGTCGGATGGGACAGGGGGCTGTGGAGACCCAGTACTTC
TRBJ1-5	NA	TRBV6-6	NA	CASRPRTESNQPQHF	TGTGCCAGCAGACCCAGGACTGAAAGCAATCAGCCCCAGCATTTT
TRBJ2-7	TRBD2	TRBV9	NA	CASSVGLAGVYEQYF	TGTGCCAGCAGCGTAGGACTAGCGGGGGTCTACGAGCAGTACTTC
TRBJ1-1	TRBD1	TRBV6-2/TRBV6-3	NA	CASSSLGGQDGGAFF	TGTGCCAGCAGCTCCTTGGGGGGACAGGACGGAGGAGCTTTCTTT
TRBJ1-2	NA	TRBV5-8	NA	CASSFGGNYGYTF	TGTGCCAGCAGCTTTGGGGGCAACTATGGCTACACCTTC
TRBJ1-4	TRBD1	TRBV30	NA	CAWSAPGQANEKLFF	TGTGCCTGGAGTGCCCCGGGACAGGCGAATGAAAAACTGTTTTTT
TRBJ2-2	NA	TRBV27	NA	CASRRGQYTGELFF	TGTGCCAGCAGGAGGGGACAATACACCGGGGAGCTGTTTTTT
TRBJ1-1	TRBD1	TRBV3-1/TRBV3-2	few	CASRRGQGATEAFF	TGTGCCAGCAGACGGGGACAGGGGGCCACTGAAGCTTTCTTT
TRBJ1-1	NA	TRBV2	NA	CASSRAPLNTEAFF	TGTGCCAGCAGCAGGGCCCCTTTGAACACTGAAGCTTTCTTT
TRBJ1-4	NA	TRBV5-1	NA	CASSLGGATNEKLFF	TGCGCCAGCAGCTTGGGAGGCGCAACTAATGAAAAACTGTTTTTT
TRBJ1-3	NA	TRBV3-1/TRBV3-2	NA	CASSQGAFSGNTIYF	TGTGCCAGCAGCCAGGGGGCATTCTCTGGAAACACCATATATTTT
TRBJ2-7	TRBD1	TRBV5-1	NA	CASSLPDRGSYEQYF	TGCGCCAGCAGCTTGCCGGACAGGGGGTCCTACGAGCAGTACTTC
TRBJ2-1	TRBD2	TRBV19	NA	CASSPYSGIGYNEQFF	TGTGCCAGTAGTCCGTATAGCGGGATAGGGTACAATGAGCAGTTCTTC
TRBJ1-1	TRBD1	TRBV18	NA	CASSPTAGDRERAEAFF	TGTGCCAGCTCACCCACCGCCGGGGACAGGGAGAGAGCTGAAGCTTTCTTT
TRBJ2-2	TRBD2	TRBV19	NA	CASHAAGGGHTGELFF	TGTGCCTCACATGCAGCGGGAGGCGGACACACCGGGGAGCTGTTTTTT
TRBJ1-2	NA	TRBV30	NA	CAWSVPGIGGYTF	TGTGCCTGGAGTGTACCGGGAATCGGAGGCTACACCTTC
TRBJ1-5	NA	TRBV5-1	NA	CASSLDGRGEQPQHF	TGCGCCAGCAGCTTGGACGGGCGGGGAGAGCAGCCCCAGCATTTT
TRBJ1-2	TRBD1	TRBV19	NA	CASSTSHRGRDYGYTF	TGTGCCAGTAGTACCTCTCACAGGGGGCGCGACTATGGCTACACCTTC
TRBJ1-1	NA	TRBV12-3/TRBV12-4	few	CASRPRDTSKAFF	TGTGCCAGCAGGCCTCGGGACACGTCGAAAGCTTTCTTT
TRBJ2-3	NA	TRBV19	NA	CASSIRSGTSTDTQYF	TGTGCCAGTAGTATCAGATCCGGGACTAGCACAGATACGCAGTATTTT
TRBJ1-1	NA	TRBV6-2/TRBV6-3	NA	CASSPLRGAGLNTEAFF	TGTGCCAGCAGTCCCCTAAGGGGAGCGGGCTTGAACACTGAAGCTTTCTTT
TRBJ1-1	TRBD1	TRBV18	NA	CASSPLRQGPGTEAFF	TGTGCCAGCTCACCCTTGAGACAGGGGCCAGGGACTGAAGCTTTCTTT
TRBJ2-2	NA	TRBV18	NA	CASSPDSAVTRAGELFF	TGTGCCAGCTCACCCGATTCAGCGGTCACAAGGGCCGGGGAGCTGTTTTTT
TRBJ1-2	NA	TRBV18	once	CASSPGSWDGYTF	TGTGCCAGCTCCCCCGGGTCATGGGATGGCTACACCTTC
TRBJ1-2	NA	TRBV6-1	NA	CASSASGVGAFGGYTF	TGTGCCAGCAGTGCCTCAGGGGTGGGCGCTTTTGGGGGCTACACCTTC
TRBJ2-7	TRBD1	TRBV5-1	NA	CASSLKGTGVTYEQYF	TGCGCCAGCAGCTTGAAAGGGACAGGGGTCACCTACGAGCAGTACTTC
TRBJ1-1	NA	TRBV6-5	once	CASTLTGYTEAFF	TGTGCCAGCACCCTAACAGGGTACACTGAAGCTTTCTTT
TRBJ1-2	TRBD1	TRBV6-4	NA	CASREFTGAYYGYTF	TGTGCCAGCAGAGAATTCACAGGGGCCTACTATGGCTACACCTTC
TRBJ1-1	TRBD1	TRBV7-3	NA	CASSRQGWTEAFF	TGTGCCAGCAGCCGACAGGGTTGGACTGAAGCTTTCTTT
TRBJ1-2	TRBD1	TRBV4-1	NA	CASSQEGQGAENYGYTF	TGCGCCAGCAGCCAAGAAGGACAGGGGGCTGAAAACTATGGCTACACCTTC